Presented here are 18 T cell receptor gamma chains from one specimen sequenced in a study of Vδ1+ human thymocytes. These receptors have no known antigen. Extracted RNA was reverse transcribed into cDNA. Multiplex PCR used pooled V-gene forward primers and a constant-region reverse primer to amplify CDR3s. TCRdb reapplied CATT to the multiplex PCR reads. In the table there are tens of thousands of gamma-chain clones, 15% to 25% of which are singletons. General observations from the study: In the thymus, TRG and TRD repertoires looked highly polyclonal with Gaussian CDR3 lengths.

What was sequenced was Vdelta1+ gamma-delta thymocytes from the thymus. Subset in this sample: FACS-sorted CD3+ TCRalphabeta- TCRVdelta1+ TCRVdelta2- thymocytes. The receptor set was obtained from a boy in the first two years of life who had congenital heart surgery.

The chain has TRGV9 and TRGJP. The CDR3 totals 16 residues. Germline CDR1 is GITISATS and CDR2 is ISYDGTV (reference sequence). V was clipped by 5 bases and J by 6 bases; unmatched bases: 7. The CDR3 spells CALWVSSELGKKIKVF. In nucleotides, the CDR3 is TGTGCCTTGTGGGTAAGTTCAGAGTTGGGCAAAAAAATCAAGGTATTT.

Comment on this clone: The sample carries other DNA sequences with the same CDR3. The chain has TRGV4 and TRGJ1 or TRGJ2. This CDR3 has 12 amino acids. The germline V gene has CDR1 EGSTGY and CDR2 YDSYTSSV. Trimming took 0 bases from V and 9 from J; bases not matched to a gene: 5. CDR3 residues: CATWDGRGKKLF. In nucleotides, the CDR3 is TGTGCCACCTGGGATGGGCGTGGTAAGAAACTCTTT.

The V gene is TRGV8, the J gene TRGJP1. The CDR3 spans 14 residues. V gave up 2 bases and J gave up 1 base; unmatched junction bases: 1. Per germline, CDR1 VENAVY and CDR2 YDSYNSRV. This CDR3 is CATWDITTGWFKIF. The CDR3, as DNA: TGTGCCACCTGGGATATTACCACTGGTTGGTTCAAGATATTT.

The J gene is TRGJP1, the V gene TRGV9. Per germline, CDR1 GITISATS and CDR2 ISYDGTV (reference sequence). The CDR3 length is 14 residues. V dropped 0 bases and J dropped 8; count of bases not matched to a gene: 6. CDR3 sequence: CALWEVQEGWFKIF. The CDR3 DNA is TGTGCCTTGTGGGAGGTGCAAGAAGGTTGGTTCAAGATATTT.

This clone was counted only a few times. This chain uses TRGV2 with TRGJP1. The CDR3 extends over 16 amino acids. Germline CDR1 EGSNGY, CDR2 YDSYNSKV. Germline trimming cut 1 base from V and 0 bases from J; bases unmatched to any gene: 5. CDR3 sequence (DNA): TGTGCCACCTGGGACGGTGCTTATACCACTGGTTGGTTCAAGATATTT. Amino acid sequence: CATWDGAYTTGWFKIF.

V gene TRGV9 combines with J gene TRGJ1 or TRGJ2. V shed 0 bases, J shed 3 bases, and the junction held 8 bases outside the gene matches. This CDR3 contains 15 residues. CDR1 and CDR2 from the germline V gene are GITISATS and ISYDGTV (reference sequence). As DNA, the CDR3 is TGTGCCTTGTGGGAGGTGCATAGTGCTTATTATAAGAAACTCTTT. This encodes CALWEVHSAYYKKLF.

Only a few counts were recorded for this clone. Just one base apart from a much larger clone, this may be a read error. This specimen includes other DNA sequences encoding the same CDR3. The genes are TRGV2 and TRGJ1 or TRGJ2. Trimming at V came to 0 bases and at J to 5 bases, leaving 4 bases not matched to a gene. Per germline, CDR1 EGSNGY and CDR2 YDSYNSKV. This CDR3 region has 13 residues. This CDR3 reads CATWDGPHYKKLF. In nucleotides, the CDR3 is TGTGCCACCTGGGACGGGCCGCATTATAAGAAACTCTTT.

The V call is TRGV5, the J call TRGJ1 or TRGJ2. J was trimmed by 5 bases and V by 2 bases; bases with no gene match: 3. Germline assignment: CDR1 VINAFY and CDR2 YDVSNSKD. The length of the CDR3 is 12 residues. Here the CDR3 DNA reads TGTGCCACCTGGGACAAAGATTATAAGAAACTCTTT. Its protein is CATWDKDYKKLF.

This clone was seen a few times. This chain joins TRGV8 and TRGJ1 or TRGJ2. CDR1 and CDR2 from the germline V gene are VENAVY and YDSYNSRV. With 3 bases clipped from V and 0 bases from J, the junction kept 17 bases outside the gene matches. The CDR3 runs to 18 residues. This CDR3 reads CATWDLPWPSLNYYKKLF. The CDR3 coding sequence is TGTGCCACCTGGGATCTACCCTGGCCCTCTCTGAATTATTATAAGAAACTCTTT.

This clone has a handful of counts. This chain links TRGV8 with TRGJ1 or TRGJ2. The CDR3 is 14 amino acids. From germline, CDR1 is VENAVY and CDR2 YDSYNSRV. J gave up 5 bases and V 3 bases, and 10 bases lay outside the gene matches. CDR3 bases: TGTGCCACCTGGGATGAAGGCATGAATTATAAGAAACTCTTT. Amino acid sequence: CATWDEGMNYKKLF.

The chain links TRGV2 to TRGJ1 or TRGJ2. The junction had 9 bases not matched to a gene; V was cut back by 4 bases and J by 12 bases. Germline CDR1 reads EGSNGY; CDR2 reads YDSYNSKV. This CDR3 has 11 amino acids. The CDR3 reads CATWDAGGKLF. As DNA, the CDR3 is TGTGCCACCTGGGATGCTGGCGGGAAACTCTTT.

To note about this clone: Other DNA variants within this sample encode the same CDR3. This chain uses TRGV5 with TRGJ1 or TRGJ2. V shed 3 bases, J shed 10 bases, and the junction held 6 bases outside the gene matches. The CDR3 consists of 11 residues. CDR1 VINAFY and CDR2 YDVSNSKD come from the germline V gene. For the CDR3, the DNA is TGTGCCACCTGGGACTCCGACAAGAAACTCTTT. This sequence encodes CATWDSDKKLF.

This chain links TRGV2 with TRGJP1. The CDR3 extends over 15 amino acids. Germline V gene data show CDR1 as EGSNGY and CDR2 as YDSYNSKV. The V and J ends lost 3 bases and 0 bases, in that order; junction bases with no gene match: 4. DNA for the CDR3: TGTGCCACCTGGGACTTTGATACCACTGGTTGGTTCAAGATATTT. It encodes CATWDFDTTGWFKIF.

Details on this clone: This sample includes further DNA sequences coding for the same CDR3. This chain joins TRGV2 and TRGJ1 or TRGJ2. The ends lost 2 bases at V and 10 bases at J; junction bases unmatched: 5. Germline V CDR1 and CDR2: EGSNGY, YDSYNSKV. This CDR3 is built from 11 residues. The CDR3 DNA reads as TGTGCCACCTGGGACGTGTTGAAGAAACTCTTT. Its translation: CATWDVLKKLF.

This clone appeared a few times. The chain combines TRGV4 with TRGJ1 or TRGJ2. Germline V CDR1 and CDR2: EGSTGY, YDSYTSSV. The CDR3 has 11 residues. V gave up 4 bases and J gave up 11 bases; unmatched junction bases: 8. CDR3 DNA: TGTGCCACCTGGGACGGTTTGGAGAAACTCTTT. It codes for CATWDGLEKLF.

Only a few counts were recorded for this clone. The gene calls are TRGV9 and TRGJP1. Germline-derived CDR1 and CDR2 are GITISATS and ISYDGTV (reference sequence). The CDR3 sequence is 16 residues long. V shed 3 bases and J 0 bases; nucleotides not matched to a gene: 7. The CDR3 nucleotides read TGTGCCTTGTGGGAGCTAACGAATACCACTGGTTGGTTCAAGATATTT. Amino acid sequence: CALWELTNTTGWFKIF.

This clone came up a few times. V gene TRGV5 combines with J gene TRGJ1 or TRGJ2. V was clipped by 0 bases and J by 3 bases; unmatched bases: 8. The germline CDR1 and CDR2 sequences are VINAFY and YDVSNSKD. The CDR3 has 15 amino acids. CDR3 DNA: TGTGCCACCTGGGACAGGCCCCGACTTTATTATAAGAAACTCTTT. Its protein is CATWDRPRLYYKKLF.

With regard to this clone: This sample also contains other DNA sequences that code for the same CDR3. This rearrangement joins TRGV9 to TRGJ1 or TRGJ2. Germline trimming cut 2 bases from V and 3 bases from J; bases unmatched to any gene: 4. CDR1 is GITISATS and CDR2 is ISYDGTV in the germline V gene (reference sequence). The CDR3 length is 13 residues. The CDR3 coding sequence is TGTGCCTTGTGGGAGGCTCTTTATTATAAGAAACTCTTT. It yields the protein CALWEALYYKKLF.